One sample yielded the 10 T cell receptor beta chains listed below, sequenced in a study of cytomegalovirus exposure and HLA in healthy donors. The PCR employed 60 Vbeta primers together with 13 Jbeta primers. The table came from immunoSEQ multiplex PCR; TCRdb's copy has only in-frame clones and leaves some out. The data contain roughly 250,000 clones, just under 85% of them singletons. Sequencing input: PBMCs. Receptors originate from a woman aged 40-49 years in good health and CMV-seropositive.

The V call is TRBV23-1, the J call TRBJ2-4; maybe TRBD2 (5 bases). TRBV23-1 is an open reading frame whose function is uncertain. V was cut by 3 bases and J by 1 base, with 13 bases left in between. The CDR3 has 16 residues. The CDR3 DNA is TGCGCCAGCAGTCAGTTCCAGCGGAGGGCCAAAAACATTCAGTACTTC. This translates into CASSQFQRRAKNIQYF.

In this sample, this clone turned up a few times. This rearrangement joins TRBV7-2 to TRBJ2-7; D gene unclear. The germline gives CDR1 SGHTA, CDR2 FQGNSA. The germline V and J ends were trimmed by 1 base and 4 bases, with 11 bases remaining between them. The CDR3 runs 14 residues. The CDR3 DNA sequence: TGTGCCAGCAGCTTAGACAGCCGCTGGTACGAGCAGTACTTC. This translates into CASSLDSRWYEQYF. The full variable domain, completed using reference TRBV7-2 and TRBJ2-7, is GAGVSQSPSNKVTEKGKDVELRCDPISGHTALYWYRQSLGQGLEFLIYFQGNSAPDKSGLPSDRFSAERTGGSVSTLTIQRTQQEDSAVYLCASSLDSRWYEQYFGPGTRLTVT.

The chain recombines TRBV13 with TRBJ1-3; no definite D call. The CDR3 is 14 amino acids. From germline, CDR1 is PRHDT and CDR2 FYEKMQ (reference sequence). Trimming took 1 base from V and 0 from J, leaving 4 bases between them. CDR3 in amino acids: CASSLAFSGNTIYF. CDR3 coding DNA: TGTGCCAGCAGCTTAGCCTTCTCTGGAAACACCATATATTTT.

This clone has just one count. As DNA, the CDR3 is TGTGCCAGCAGCTTATACCTCGGACACCCCAACTATGGCTACACCTTC. Encoded protein: CASSLYLGHPNYGYTF. V gene TRBV7-8 combines with J gene TRBJ1-2, with a weak D call TRBD1 (5 bases). Deletions cut 2 bases from V and 2 bases from J, with 15 bases between. CDR3 length: 16 residues. Per the germline V gene, CDR1 is SGHVS and CDR2 is FQNEAQ.

This clone showed up just a few times. The rearrangement links TRBV6-5 to TRBJ2-7, with TRBD2 matching over 9 bases. Germline assignment: CDR1 MNHEY and CDR2 SVGAGI. The CDR3 is 15 residues long. J was trimmed by 4 bases and V by 6 bases; bases with no gene match: 10. CDR3 sequence reads: CASRGAGSGSYEQYF. The CDR3 bases are TGTGCCAGCAGAGGGGCGGGTAGCGGGAGTTACGAGCAGTACTTC.

The chain carries TRBV6-5 and TRBJ2-3, with 8 bases fitting TRBD1. From germline, CDR1 is MNHEY and CDR2 SVGAGI. Trimming took 3 bases from V and 2 from J; bases not matched to a gene: 4. The CDR3 extends over 15 amino acids. The CDR3 sequence: CASSYRGQVTDTQYF. The DNA for the CDR3 is TGTGCCAGCAGTTATCGGGGACAGGTCACAGATACGCAGTATTTT.

In this sample, this clone turned up a few times. This chain links TRBV29-1 with TRBJ2-1; D is possibly TRBD1 (6 bases). With 4 bases removed from V and 3 bases from J, the gap between germline ends came to 10 bases. The CDR3 spans 13 residues. The germline gives CDR1 SQVTM, CDR2 ANQGSEA. The CDR3 sequence: CSVAGGLYNEQFF. The CDR3 DNA sequence: TGCAGCGTTGCTGGGGGCCTCTACAATGAGCAGTTCTTC.

V usage is TRBV5-4 and J usage is TRBJ2-7; 12 positions match TRBD2. Germline trimming cut 0 bases from V and 3 bases from J; bases unmatched to any gene: 1. Germline V lookup: CDR1 SGHNT, CDR2 YYREEE (reference sequence). The CDR3 loop spans 15 amino acids. The CDR3 region has the DNA TGTGCCAGCAGCTTGGGGACTAGCGGGAACTACGAGCAGTACTTC. Protein: CASSLGTSGNYEQYF.

In regard to this clone: Mismatch with germline at one junction end may stem from a read error. The chain has TRBV5-8 and TRBJ2-4; TRBD1 is a possible D gene (5 bases). CDR1 and CDR2 (germline): SGHTS, YDEGEE. This CDR3 has 15 amino acids. DNA for the CDR3: TGTGCCAGCAGCTTACGGACATTAGCCAAAAACAGTCAGTACTTC. Its protein is CASSLRTLAKNSQYF.

This clone was picked up a small number of times. The chain has TRBV5-1 and TRBJ2-3; D is undetermined. This CDR3 has 12 residues. Germline-derived CDR1 and CDR2 are SGHRS and YFSETQ. The V end lost 1 base, the J end lost 4 bases, and 4 bases lay between the germline ends. The CDR3 region is CASSLYPDTQYF. The CDR3 DNA follows: TGCGCCAGCAGCTTGTATCCAGATACGCAGTATTTT. The full variable domain, its missing parts supplied by reference TRBV5-1 and TRBJ2-3, is KAGVTQTPRYLIKTRGQQVTLSCSPISGHRSVSWYQQTPGQGLQFLFEYFSETQRNKGNFPGRFSGRQFSNSRSEMNVSTLELGDSALYLCASSLYPDTQYFGPGTRLTVL.